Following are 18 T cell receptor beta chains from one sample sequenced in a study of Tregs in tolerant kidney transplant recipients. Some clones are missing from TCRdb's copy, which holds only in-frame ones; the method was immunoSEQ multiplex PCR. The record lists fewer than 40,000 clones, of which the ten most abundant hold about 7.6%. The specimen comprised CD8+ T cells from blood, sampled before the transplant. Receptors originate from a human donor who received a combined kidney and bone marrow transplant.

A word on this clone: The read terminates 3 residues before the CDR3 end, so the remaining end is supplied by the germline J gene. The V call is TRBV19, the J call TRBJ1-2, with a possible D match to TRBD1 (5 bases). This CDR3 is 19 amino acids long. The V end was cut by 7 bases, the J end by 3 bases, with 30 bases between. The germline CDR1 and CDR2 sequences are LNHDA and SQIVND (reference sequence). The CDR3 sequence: CASNWGVGGNGATDYGYTF. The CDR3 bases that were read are TGTGCCAGTAATTGGGGGGTCGGGGGTAATGGGGCTACCGACTATGGC.

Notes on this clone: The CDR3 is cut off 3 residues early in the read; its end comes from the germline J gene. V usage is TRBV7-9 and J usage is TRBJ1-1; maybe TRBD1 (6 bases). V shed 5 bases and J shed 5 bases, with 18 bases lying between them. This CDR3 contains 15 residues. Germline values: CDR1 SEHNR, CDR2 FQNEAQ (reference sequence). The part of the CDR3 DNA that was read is TGTGCCAGCAGCCCCCTCCTAGCCGACAGGACTGAA. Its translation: CASSPLLADRTE. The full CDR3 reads CASSPLLADRTEAFF.

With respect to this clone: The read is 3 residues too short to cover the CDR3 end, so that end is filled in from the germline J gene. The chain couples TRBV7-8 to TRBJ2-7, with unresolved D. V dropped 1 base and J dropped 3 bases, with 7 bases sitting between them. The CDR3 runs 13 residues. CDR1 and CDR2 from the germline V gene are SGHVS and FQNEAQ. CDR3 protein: CASSLGLDYEQYF. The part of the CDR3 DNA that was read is TGTGCCAGCAGCTTAGGGCTAGACTACGAG.

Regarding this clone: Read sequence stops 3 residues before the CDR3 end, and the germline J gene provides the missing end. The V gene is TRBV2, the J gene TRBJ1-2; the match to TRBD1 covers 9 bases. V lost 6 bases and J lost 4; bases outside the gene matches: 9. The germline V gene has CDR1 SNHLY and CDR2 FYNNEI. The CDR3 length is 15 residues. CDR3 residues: CASRSGTGNLYGYTF. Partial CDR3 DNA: TGTGCCAGCAGGAGCGGGACAGGGAACCTCTATGGC.

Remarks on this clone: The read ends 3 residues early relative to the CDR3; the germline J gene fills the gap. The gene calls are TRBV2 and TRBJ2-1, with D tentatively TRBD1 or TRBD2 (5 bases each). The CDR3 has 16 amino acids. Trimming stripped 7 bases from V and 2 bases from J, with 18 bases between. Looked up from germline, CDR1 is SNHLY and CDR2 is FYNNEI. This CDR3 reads CASKRGVQVPYNEQFF. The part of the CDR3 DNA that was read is TGTGCCAGCAAGCGAGGGGTGCAGGTGCCCTACAATGAG.

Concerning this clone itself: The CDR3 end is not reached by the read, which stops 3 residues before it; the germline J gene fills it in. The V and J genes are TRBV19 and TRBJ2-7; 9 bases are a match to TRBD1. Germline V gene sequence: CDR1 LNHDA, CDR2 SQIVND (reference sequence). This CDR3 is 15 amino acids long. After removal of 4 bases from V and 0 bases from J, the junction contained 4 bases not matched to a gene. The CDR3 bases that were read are TGTGCCAGTAGTACCGGGACAGGGAGCTCCTACGAG. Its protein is CASSTGTGSSYE. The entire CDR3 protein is CASSTGTGSSYEQYF.

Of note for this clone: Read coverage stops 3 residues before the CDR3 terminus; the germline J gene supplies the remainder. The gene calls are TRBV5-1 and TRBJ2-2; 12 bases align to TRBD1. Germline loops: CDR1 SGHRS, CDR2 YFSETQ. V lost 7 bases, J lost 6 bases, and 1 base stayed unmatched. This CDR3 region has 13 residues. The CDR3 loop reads CASRDRGPGELFF. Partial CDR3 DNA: TGCGCCAGCCGGGACAGGGGGCCCGGGGAG.

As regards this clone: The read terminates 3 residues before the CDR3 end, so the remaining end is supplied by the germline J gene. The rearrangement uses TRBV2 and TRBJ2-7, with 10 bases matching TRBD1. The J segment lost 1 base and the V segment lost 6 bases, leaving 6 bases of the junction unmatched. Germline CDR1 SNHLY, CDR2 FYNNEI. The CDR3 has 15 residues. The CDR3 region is CASRPGQGESYEQYF. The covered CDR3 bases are TGTGCCAGCAGGCCAGGACAGGGGGAATCCTACGAG.

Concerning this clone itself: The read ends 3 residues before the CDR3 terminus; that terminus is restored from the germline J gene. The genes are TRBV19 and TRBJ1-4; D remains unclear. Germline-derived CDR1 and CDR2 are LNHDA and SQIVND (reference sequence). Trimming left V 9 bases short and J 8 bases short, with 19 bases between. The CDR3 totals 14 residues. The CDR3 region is CASRPSPREEKLFF. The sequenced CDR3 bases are TGTGCCAGCCGCCCGAGCCCTCGCGAAGAAAAA.

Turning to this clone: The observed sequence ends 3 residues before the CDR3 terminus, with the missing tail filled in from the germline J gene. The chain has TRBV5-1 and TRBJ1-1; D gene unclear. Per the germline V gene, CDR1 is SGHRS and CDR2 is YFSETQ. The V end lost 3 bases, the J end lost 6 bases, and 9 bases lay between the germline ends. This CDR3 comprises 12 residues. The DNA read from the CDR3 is TGCGCCAGCAGCTCGCAGGTTTCTGAA. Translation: CASSSQVSE. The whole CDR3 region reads CASSSQVSEAFF.

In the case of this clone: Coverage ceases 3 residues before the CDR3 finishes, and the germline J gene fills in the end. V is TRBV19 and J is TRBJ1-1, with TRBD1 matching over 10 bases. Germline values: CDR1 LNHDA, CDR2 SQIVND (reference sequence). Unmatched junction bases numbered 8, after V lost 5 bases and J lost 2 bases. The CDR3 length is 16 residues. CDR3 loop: CASSSYRQGANTEAFF. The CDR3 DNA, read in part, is TGTGCCAGTAGTTCTTACCGACAGGGGGCTAACACTGAA.

CDR3: CASSLGQNTEAFF. The CDR3 bases that were read are TGTGCCAGCAGCTTGGGACAGAACACTGAA. The genes are TRBV13 and TRBJ1-1, with D possibly being TRBD1 (6 bases). The CDR3 goes on 3 residues after the read ends, and that part is filled in from the germline J gene. CDR1 and CDR2 (germline): PRHDT, FYEKMQ (reference sequence). The CDR3 sequence is 13 residues long. V was clipped by 3 bases and J by 1 base, with 6 bases between them. Full variable domain (rest looked up from reference TRBV13 and TRBJ1-1): AAGVIQSPRHLIKEKRETATLKCYPIPRHDTVYWYQQGPGQDPQFLISFYEKMQSDKGSIPDRFSAQQFSDYHSELNMSSLELGDSALYFCASSLGQNTEAFFGQGTRLTVV.

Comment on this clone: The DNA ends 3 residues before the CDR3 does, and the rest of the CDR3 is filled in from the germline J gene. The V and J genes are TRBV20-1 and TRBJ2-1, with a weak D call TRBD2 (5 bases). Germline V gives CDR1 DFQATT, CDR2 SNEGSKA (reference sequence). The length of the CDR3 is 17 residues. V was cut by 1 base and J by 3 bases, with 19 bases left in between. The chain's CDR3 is CSARGVGIGGYYNEQFF. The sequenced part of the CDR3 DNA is TGCAGTGCTAGAGGGGTGGGGATCGGCGGGTACTACAATGAG.

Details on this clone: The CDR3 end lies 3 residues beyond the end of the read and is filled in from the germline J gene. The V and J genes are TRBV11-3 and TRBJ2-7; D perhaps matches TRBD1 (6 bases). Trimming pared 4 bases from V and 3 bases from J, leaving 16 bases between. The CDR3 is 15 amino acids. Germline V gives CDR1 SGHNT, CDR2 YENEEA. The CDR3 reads CASSSSDRKLYEQYF. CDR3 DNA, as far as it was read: TGTGCCAGCAGCTCCTCCGACAGGAAGCTCTACGAG.

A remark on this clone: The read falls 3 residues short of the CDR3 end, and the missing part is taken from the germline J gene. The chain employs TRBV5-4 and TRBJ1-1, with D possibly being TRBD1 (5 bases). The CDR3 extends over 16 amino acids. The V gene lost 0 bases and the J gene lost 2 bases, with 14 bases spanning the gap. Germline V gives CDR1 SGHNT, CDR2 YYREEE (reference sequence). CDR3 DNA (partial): TGTGCCAGCAGCTTGGAGGAAACAGGTCCAAACACTGAA. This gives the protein CASSLEETGPNTE. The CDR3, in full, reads CASSLEETGPNTEAFF.

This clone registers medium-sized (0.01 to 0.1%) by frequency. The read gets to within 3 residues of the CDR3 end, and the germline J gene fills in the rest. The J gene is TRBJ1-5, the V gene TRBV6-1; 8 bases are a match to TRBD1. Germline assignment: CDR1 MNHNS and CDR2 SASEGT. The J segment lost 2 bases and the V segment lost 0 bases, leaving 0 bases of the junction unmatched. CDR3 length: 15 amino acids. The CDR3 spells CASSEATGGNQPQHF. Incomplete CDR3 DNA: TGTGCCAGCAGTGAAGCGACAGGGGGCAATCAGCCC.

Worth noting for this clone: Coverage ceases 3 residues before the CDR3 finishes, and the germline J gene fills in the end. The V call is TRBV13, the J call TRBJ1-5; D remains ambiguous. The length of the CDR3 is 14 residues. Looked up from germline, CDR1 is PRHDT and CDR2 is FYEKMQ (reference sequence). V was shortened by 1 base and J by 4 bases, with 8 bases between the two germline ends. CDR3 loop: CASSLAAGNQPQHF. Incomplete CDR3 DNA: TGTGCCAGCAGCTTAGCGGCAGGAAATCAGCCC. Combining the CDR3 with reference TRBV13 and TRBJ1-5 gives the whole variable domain AAGVIQSPRHLIKEKRETATLKCYPIPRHDTVYWYQQGPGQDPQFLISFYEKMQSDKGSIPDRFSAQQFSDYHSELNMSSLELGDSALYFCASSLAAGNQPQHFGDGTRLSIL.

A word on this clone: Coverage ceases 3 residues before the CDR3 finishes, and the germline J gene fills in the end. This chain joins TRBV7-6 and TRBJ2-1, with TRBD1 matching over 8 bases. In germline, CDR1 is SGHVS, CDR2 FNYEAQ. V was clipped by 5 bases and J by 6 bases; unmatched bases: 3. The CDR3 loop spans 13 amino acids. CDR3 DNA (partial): TGTGCCAGCAGCCAGGGGGCCGGCAATGAG. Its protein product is CASSQGAGNE. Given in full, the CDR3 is CASSQGAGNEQFF.